A single sample gave rise to the 19 T cell receptor beta chains below, sequenced in a study of blood T cells in healthy people across ages. Combining a sample-barcoded 5' primer with a J-beta primer mix, a second PCR ran for 7 to 11 cycles. MiXCR was run by TCRdb on the 5' RACE reads, yielding one entry per CDR3 protein. The sample comprises hundreds of thousands of distinct CDR3 sequences, 49% of which are singletons, and about a third rests with the top ten. Sample: blood. Source of these receptors: a woman aged 55-69 years in good health.

V usage is TRBV20-1 and J usage is TRBJ2-1, with 9 bases aligning to TRBD2. The V and J ends lost 2 bases and 6 bases, in that order; junction bases with no gene match: 8. The CDR3 spans 15 residues. CDR1 is DFQATT, CDR2 SNEGSKA, per germline (reference sequence). CDR3 DNA sequence: TGCAGTGCTAGACGGGGGGCGGGAGGGCCCAATGAGCAGTTCTTC. It codes for CSARRGAGGPNEQFF.

This clonotype was seen repeatedly, ten times or more. It may be a read error: a sequence one base away is much more abundant. The chain carries TRBV5-1 and TRBJ2-5; TRBD1 agrees at 7 bases. Per the germline V gene, CDR1 is SGHRS and CDR2 is YFSETQ. This CDR3 comprises 16 residues. V was pared by 4 bases and J by 11 bases, with 20 bases of the junction left unmatched. The CDR3 reads CASSEEPDRVGIEQYF. The CDR3 region has the DNA TGCGCCAGCAGCGAAGAGCCCGACAGGGTAGGGATTGAGCAGTACTTC. Based on the CDR3 plus reference TRBV5-1 and TRBJ2-5, the full variable domain is KAGVTQTPRYLIKTRGQQVTLSCSPISGHRSVSWYQQTPGQGLQFLFEYFSETQRNKGNFPGRFSGRQFSNSRSEMNVSTLELGDSALYLCASSEEPDRVGIEQYFGPGTRLLVL.

This clonotype was seen only once. Being one base from a much bigger clone, this may be a read error. The chain employs TRBV5-6 and TRBJ2-5, with D perhaps TRBD1 (6 bases). The germline V gene has CDR1 SGHDT and CDR2 YYEEEE. The CDR3 has 14 amino acids. The CDR3 sequence is CASSLPRGLEIQYF. As DNA, the CDR3 is TGTGCCAGCAGCTTGCCCAGGGGATTAGAGATCCAGTACTTC.

The rearrangement joins TRBV2 to TRBJ2-1; tentative D call: TRBD2 (7 bases). Trimming removed 1 base from V and 3 bases from J, with 10 bases in between. Germline loops: CDR1 SNHLY, CDR2 FYNNEI. The CDR3 is 15 residues long. The CDR3: CASSEEGGLYNEQFF. CDR3 nucleotide sequence: TGTGCCAGCAGTGAAGAGGGGGGGCTCTACAATGAGCAGTTCTTC.

This sequence joins TRBV20-1 and TRBJ2-5, with 11 bases matching TRBD2. Germline values: CDR1 DFQATT, CDR2 SNEGSKA (reference sequence). V was pared by 2 bases and J by 3 bases, with 5 bases of the junction left unmatched. CDR3 size: 15 residues. The DNA for the CDR3 is TGCAGTGCTAGACCCCTGGGACTAGCGGAAGAGACCCAGTACTTC. The encoded protein is CSARPLGLAEETQYF.

This clonotype was detected only a few times. This rearrangement joins TRBV12-3 or TRBV12-4 to TRBJ2-6; D call uncertain. The CDR3 is 15 amino acids. The V gene lost 5 bases and the J gene lost 0 bases, with 8 bases spanning the gap. CDR3 protein: CASSLRISGANVLTF. In DNA form, the CDR3 reads TGTGCCAGCAGTCTCAGGATCTCTGGGGCCAACGTCCTGACTTTC.

The gene calls are TRBV18 and TRBJ1-1; perhaps TRBD1 as D (6 bases). V lost 3 bases, J lost 0 bases, and 14 bases lay in between. This CDR3 comprises 16 residues. Germline lookup yields CDR1 KGHSH and CDR2 LQKENI. The DNA for the CDR3 is TGTGCCAGCTCACCCTCTGACGGGGGCCTGAACACTGAAGCTTTCTTT. Protein: CASSPSDGGLNTEAFF. The variable domain in full, completed from reference TRBV18 and TRBJ1-1, reads NAGVMQNPRHLVRRRGQEARLRCSPMKGHSHVYWYRQLPEEGLKFMVYLQKENIIDESGMPKERFSAEFPKEGPSILRIQQVVRGDSAAYFCASSPSDGGLNTEAFFGQGTRLTVV.

V is TRBV30 and J is TRBJ2-5; D remains unclear. CDR3 length: 12 amino acids. The germline gives CDR1 GTSNPN, CDR2 SVGIG (reference sequence). Trimming removed 5 bases from V and 2 bases from J, with 9 bases in between. CDR3 amino acids: CAWAAIQETQYF. The CDR3 DNA reads as TGTGCCTGGGCGGCTATACAAGAGACCCAGTACTTC.

This chain connects TRBV7-3 to TRBJ1-1, with D maybe TRBD1 (6 bases). The germline gives CDR1 SGHTA, CDR2 FQGTGA. V was pared by 3 bases and J by 4 bases, with 15 bases between. The CDR3 contains 15 residues. CDR3 DNA: TGTGCCAGCAGCTTGGTAACCGGGGGGCTCACTGAAGCTTTCTTT. It translates to CASSLVTGGLTEAFF.

This chain connects TRBV10-3 to TRBJ2-3, with no clear D. Germline V gene sequence: CDR1 ENHRY, CDR2 SYGVKD. Trimming stripped 7 bases from V and 2 bases from J, with 4 bases between. The CDR3 is 11 residues long. This chain's CDR3 is CAIKATDTQYF. For the CDR3, the DNA is TGTGCCATCAAGGCCACAGATACGCAGTATTTT.

This clonotype was observed a handful of times. V is TRBV29-1 and J is TRBJ2-1; tentative D call: TRBD1 (5 bases). This CDR3 is built from 12 residues. Trimming stripped 8 bases from V and 4 bases from J, with 12 bases between. CDR1 and CDR2 from the germline V gene are SQVTM and ANQGSEA. CDR3 sequence: CSTRQPYNEQFF. Here the CDR3 DNA reads TGCAGCACGCGACAGCCGTACAATGAGCAGTTCTTC.

The gene calls are TRBV20-1 and TRBJ2-1; D is perhaps TRBD2 (6 bases). The CDR3 length is 15 residues. The ends were cut back, 1 base at V and 7 bases at J, with 17 bases in the middle. Germline loops: CDR1 DFQATT, CDR2 SNEGSKA (reference sequence). DNA of the CDR3: TGCAGTGCTAGAGGTGGTCTAGCGACTGGTAATGAGCAGTTCTTC. Its protein product is CSARGGLATGNEQFF.

CDR3 sequence (DNA): TGTGCCATCAGTGAGTACAGCTATGGCTACACCTTC. It codes for CAISEYSYGYTF. The chain uses TRBV10-3 and TRBJ1-2; D gene uncertain. Germline V gene sequence: CDR1 ENHRY, CDR2 SYGVKD. V was clipped by 1 base and J by 4 bases, with 4 bases between them. The CDR3 has 12 amino acids.

CDR3 loop: CASSQDQVGEEKLFF. The DNA of the CDR3 is TGTGCCAGCAGCCAAGATCAAGTGGGGGAAGAAAAACTGTTTTTT. J is TRBJ1-4 and V is TRBV4-2, with D perhaps matching TRBD1 (5 bases). Looked up from germline, CDR1 is LGHNA and CDR2 is YNFKEQ. The CDR3 covers 15 residues. Trimming took 0 bases from V and 8 from J, leaving 13 bases between them.

V and J are TRBV7-2 and TRBJ2-7; no clear D gene. The CDR3 is 12 amino acids. V gave up 5 bases and J gave up 5 bases, with 10 bases separating them. Looked up from germline, CDR1 is SGHTA and CDR2 is FQGNSA. CDR3 coding DNA: TGTGCCAGCAGCAATTTTGGGCACGAGCAGTACTTC. This sequence encodes CASSNFGHEQYF.

Concerning this clonotype: The junction differs from germline at one of its ends, possibly a read error. The chain links TRBV5-1 to TRBJ2-5; TRBD2 matches at 8 bases. CDR1 is SGHRS and CDR2 is YFSETQ in the germline V gene. CDR3 length: 14 amino acids. The CDR3 loop reads CDSSLGTSQETQYF. The CDR3 DNA follows: TGCGACAGCAGCTTAGGGACTAGCCAAGAGACCCAGTACTTC.

The sample holds a few counts of this clonotype. The chain joins TRBV20-1 to TRBJ2-3; 8 bases align to TRBD2. Germline V gene lookup returns CDR1 DFQATT and CDR2 SNEGSKA (reference sequence). Trimming removed 3 bases from V and 4 bases from J; junction bases left unmatched: 6. There are 14 residues in the CDR3. The chain's CDR3 is CSASKAGVSDTQYF. CDR3 in DNA: TGCAGTGCTAGTAAAGCGGGAGTGTCAGATACGCAGTATTTT.

The chain uses TRBV27 and TRBJ2-5; 8 nucleotides line up with TRBD2. This CDR3 spans 15 amino acids. V was clipped by 4 bases and J by 5 bases; unmatched bases: 9. Germline-derived CDR1 and CDR2 are MNHEY and SMNVEV (reference sequence). As DNA, the CDR3 is TGTGCCAGCAGTTGGGGGAAAGCGGGAGCGGAGACCCAGTACTTC. As protein: CASSWGKAGAETQYF.

V gene TRBV20-1 combines with J gene TRBJ2-5; 8 nucleotides align to TRBD2. Germline CDR1 is DFQATT and CDR2 is SNEGSKA (reference sequence). The ends lost 0 bases at V and 11 bases at J; junction bases unmatched: 17. The CDR3 extends over 16 amino acids. Here the CDR3 DNA reads TGCAGTGCTAGAGATGTGCGGGAGGTACCCTACAATGAGCAGTACTTC. This gives the protein CSARDVREVPYNEQYF.